Below, one TCR beta chain is given with its context. The assay was immunoSEQ multiplex PCR, and TCRdb's table has in-frame clones only and misses some. This sample has 70,000 to 85,000 clones, with 91% found just once. The data belong to a study of control samples from healthy donors and cancer patients. V lost 4 bases, J lost 8 bases, and 23 bases lay in between. This CDR3 spans 16 amino acids. In germline, CDR1 is LNHDA, CDR2 SQIVND (reference sequence). This clonotype originated in a man aged 45-65 years in good health. The sequencing input was blood. This rearrangement joins TRBV19 to TRBJ1-2, with D unclear. The CDR3 sequence is CASSTTGEPRTGGYTF. In nucleotides, the CDR3 is TGTGCCAGTAGTACAACCGGGGAACCAAGGACGGGGGGCTACACCTTC.